These T cell receptor beta chains were read from a single sample in a study of beta chain features in type 1 diabetes. Libraries were prepared by immunoSEQ multiplex PCR; TCRdb keeps only in-frame clonotypes and omits some of them. The table includes 250,000 to 300,000 clones, about 8% detected once. Sequencing was performed on central memory CD4+ T cells from blood. These TCRs come from a woman aged 18 to 35 in good health. Each CDR3 is given with its conserved first and last residue. Fields, in order: V gene, clone size, J gene, D gene, CDR3 DNA, CDR3 protein. A D gene is named only where the DNA matches it firmly. Rows give clone size only sometimes, using once, few, many, or a class for an expanded clone.

>TRBV12-5|.|TRBJ2-3|.
TGTGCTAGTGGTCAGGTTACGCAGTATTTT
CASGQVTQYF
>TRBV2|many|TRBJ1-2|.
TGTGCCAGCAGTGTCGCTCAGTCTACTACCTTC
CASSVAQSTTF
>TRBV10-3|few|TRBJ2-1|TRBD2
TGTGCCAGCAGGCGACATATAGCGGGAGGACAGGATGAGCAGTTCTTC
CASRRHIAGGQDEQFF
>TRBV7-3|few|TRBJ2-5|.
TGTGCCAGCAGCTTATTTGGAACAGGAGAAGAGACCCAGTACTTC
CASSLFGTGEETQYF
>TRBV28|few|TRBJ2-6|.
TGTGCCAGCAGGGGTGGAAGCTCTGGGGCCAACGTCCTGACTTTC
CASRGGSSGANVLTF
>TRBV6-5|few|TRBJ2-3|.
TGTGCCAGCAGTCAGGGAGATACGCAGTATTTT
CASSQGDTQYF
>TRBV6-5|.|TRBJ2-2|.
TGTGCCAGCAGTTACGGCCCCAGGGGTGCCACCGGGGAGCTGTTTTTT
CASSYGPRGATGELFF
>TRBV2|.|TRBJ2-5|TRBD1
TGTGCCAGCACCGACAGGGTCCACGGGGAGACCCAGTACTTC
CASTDRVHGETQYF
>TRBV7-2|.|TRBJ1-6|TRBD1
TGTGCCAGCAGCTCCTCTCATGGGACAGCTAGAGCACCCCTCCACTTT
CASSSSHGTARAPLHF
>TRBV28|few|TRBJ1-5|TRBD1
TGTGCCAGCAGTTCGCCGGGACAGGTTACCAATCAGCCCCAGCATTTT
CASSSPGQVTNQPQHF
>TRBV5-8|.|TRBJ2-1|TRBD1
TGTGCCAGCAGCTTGGGTGGACAGGGTTTTAGTTATGAGCAGTTCTTC
CASSLGGQGFSYEQFF
>TRBV6-1|.|TRBJ2-5|.
TGTGCCAGCAGGGGGCCGGGTAGAGAGACCCAGTACTTC
CASRGPGRETQYF
>TRBV7-2|few|TRBJ2-6|.
TGTGCCAGCAGCTTTCCCACAGGGAGCTCTGGGGCCAACGTCCTGACTTTC
CASSFPTGSSGANVLTF
>TRBV7-2|few|TRBJ2-7|.
TGTGCCAGCAGCCCTGGACTTCAGCAGTACTTC
CASSPGLQQYF
>TRBV18|.|TRBJ2-1|TRBD2
TGTGCCAGCTCACCGACTAGCGGGGGGCGCAATGAGCAGTTCTTC
CASSPTSGGRNEQFF
>TRBV7-2|few|TRBJ2-2|.
TGTGCCAGCAGCCAAGATTCCAGGGGTCCCGGGGAGCTGTTTTTT
CASSQDSRGPGELFF
>TRBV5-4|few|TRBJ1-1|.
TGTGCCAGCAGCCCCGGACGGAGCCTCCTGAACACTGAAGCTTTCTTT
CASSPGRSLLNTEAFF
>TRBV9|few|TRBJ1-5|.
TGTGCCAGCAGCGTAGGCCCCGGCAATCCCCAGCATTTT
CASSVGPGNPQHF
>TRBV7-9|.|TRBJ1-5|.
TGTGCCAGCAGCTTAGGAGGGGCCACCGCCCAGCATTTT
CASSLGGATAQHF
>TRBV14|many|TRBJ2-3|.
TGTGCCAGCAGCGGAAGCGGTCTCCTGCGGGATACGCAGTATTTT
CASSGSGLLRDTQYF
>TRBV4-2|.|TRBJ2-5|.
TGTGCCAGCAGCCAAGTGGGTACGTCAAATCAAGAGACCCAGTACTTC
CASSQVGTSNQETQYF
>TRBV5-1|.|TRBJ1-1|.
TGCGCCAGCAGCTTTGACACCCTCGACCGAATGAACACTGAAGCTTTCTTT
CASSFDTLDRMNTEAFF
>TRBV30|few|TRBJ1-1|.
TGTGCCTGGAGTGTCGGGGAAGAAGCTTTCACTGAAGCTTTCTTT
CAWSVGEEAFTEAFF
>TRBV4-1|many|TRBJ2-1|.
TGCGCCAGCAGCCAAGGGCAGTTCTCCTACAATGAGCAGTTCTTC
CASSQGQFSYNEQFF
>TRBV7-2|few|TRBJ2-5|.
TGTGCCAGCAGCCAATTCCGGACCCGAGGGGAGACCCAGTACTTC
CASSQFRTRGETQYF
>TRBV14|.|TRBJ1-2|TRBD1
TGTGCCAGCAGCCAGGAGACAGGGAGCTATGGCTACACCTTC
CASSQETGSYGYTF
>TRBV6-6|.|TRBJ2-1|.
TGTGCCAGCCGACCCGGGGCCGGGAATGAGCAGTTCTTC
CASRPGAGNEQFF
>TRBV4-3|.|TRBJ2-2|.
TGCGCCAGCAGCCAAGATCTGCACAGAACAAACACCGGGGAGCTGTTTTTT
CASSQDLHRTNTGELFF
>TRBV19|.|TRBJ2-5|.
TGTGCCAGTGGGACGGGGTTTCTGGAGACCCAGTACTTC
CASGTGFLETQYF
>TRBV15|many|TRBJ1-1|TRBD1
TGTGCCACCAGCAGAGATTCGGGACAGGGGTGGAACACTGAAGCTTTCTTT
CATSRDSGQGWNTEAFF
>TRBV29-1|few|TRBJ1-1|.
TGCAGCGTCGAGGGGGAGACGAGAGGAGCTTTCTTT
CSVEGETRGAFF
>TRBV2|many|TRBJ2-1|.
TGTGCCAGCAGTGAAGATCGGCGCCGTGAGCAGTTCTTC
CASSEDRRREQFF
>TRBV5-1|.|TRBJ1-1|.
TGCGCCAGCAGCTTGGTCCCCGGGACCGCGAACACTGAAGCTTTCTTT
CASSLVPGTANTEAFF
>TRBV7-8|.|TRBJ1-5|TRBD1
TGTGCCAGCAGCCCCGACAGGGTTATCAATAGGCCCCAGCATTTT
CASSPDRVINRPQHF
>TRBV5-1|few|TRBJ1-1|.
TGCGCCAGCAGCTTGGGTAGGGTGGCTTTCTTT
CASSLGRVAFF